In this sample, the clone carrying this T cell receptor beta chain turned up many times. The antigen remains undetermined. The cohort's ophthalmopathy patients, a group with duration under 3 months, had a Clinical Activity Score of at least 3 and a NOSPECS grade of at least 4. Based on clinical symptoms, serum thyroxine and TRAb, thyroid ultrasound and orbital computed tomography, diagnoses were reached. Using around 10 ml of fresh peripheral blood, PBMCs were prepared. The investigators amplified TCR beta CDR3 regions from RNA transcripts. Using the HTBI primer set, a first-round RT-PCR was run on the TCR CDR3. A single record per CDR3 protein comes from TCRdb applying MiXCR to the multiplex PCR reads. Of about 640,000 distinct CDR3 sequences in the sample, less than 25% were seen once. The data were obtained in a study of T cells in Graves' hyperthyroidism and ophthalmopathy. General observations from the study: Appearing also in blood were most of the thyroid clonotypes expanded above 0.001.

Material for sequencing was blood. The TCR sequence derives from a young man with Graves' ophthalmopathy.

DNA of the CDR3: TGTGCCAGCAGTTACTCGGGCAGGGCCAATAATTCACCCCTCCACTTT. Protein: CASSYSGRANNSPLHF. The chain uses TRBV6-5 and TRBJ1-6; possibly TRBD1 for D (5 bases). In germline, CDR1 is MNHEY, CDR2 SVGAGI. Trimming shortened V by 0 bases and J by 5 bases, and 11 bases separated the two germline ends. The CDR3 contains 16 residues.